This T cell receptor (beta chain) was identified in a study of response to subunit inactivated influenza vaccine. TCRdb itself ran the RT-PCR reads through MiXCR, one entry per CDR3 protein. This sample yields about 570,000 distinct CDR3 sequences, of which over 9% are seen a single time; approximately 10% belongs to the top ten. Germline CDR1 and CDR2: KGHSH and LQKENI. This CDR3 has 14 residues. Trimming took 2 bases from V and 0 from J, leaving 8 bases between them. This sample was shared with a second study, whose subject was T cells expressing NK-cell markers. That paper states: In generating TCR beta cDNA, 5'RACE template switching with UMIs was used.

This chain joins TRBV18 and TRBJ2-7; D possibly corresponds to TRBD2 (6 bases). This receptor was identified in a man aged 50 to 60 who received an inactivated influenza vaccine. Sequenced here: PBMCs from blood, sampled on the day of vaccination. CDR3 nucleotides: TGTGCCAGCTCACCAGGCGGGGACTCCTACGAGCAGTACTTC. This sequence encodes CASSPGGDSYEQYF.